The source of this T cell receptor (beta chain) is a study of blood T cell repertoires in COVID-19. A COVID-19 case was met by exposed participants within 2 weeks before study entry. The CDR3 extends over 16 amino acids. V lost 3 bases and J lost 4, with 18 bases in between. Germline values: CDR1 MGHRA, CDR2 YSYEKL. Measured with immunoSEQ multiplex PCR; TCRdb has only the in-frame clones, and not every one. The top ten hold around 3.7% of the sample, which has about 230,000 clones, over 80% seen once. The source is a woman aged 30 to 39 who had been exposed to COVID-19. Sequences were obtained from PBMCs or T cells enriched from blood (not recorded which). V gene TRBV4-1 combines with J gene TRBJ1-2; TRBD1 might be the D (5 bases). The CDR3 nucleotides read TGCGCCAGCAGCCACCCCCGGTTCCGGGGGTTCTATGGCTACACCTTC. Its translation is CASSHPRFRGFYGYTF.